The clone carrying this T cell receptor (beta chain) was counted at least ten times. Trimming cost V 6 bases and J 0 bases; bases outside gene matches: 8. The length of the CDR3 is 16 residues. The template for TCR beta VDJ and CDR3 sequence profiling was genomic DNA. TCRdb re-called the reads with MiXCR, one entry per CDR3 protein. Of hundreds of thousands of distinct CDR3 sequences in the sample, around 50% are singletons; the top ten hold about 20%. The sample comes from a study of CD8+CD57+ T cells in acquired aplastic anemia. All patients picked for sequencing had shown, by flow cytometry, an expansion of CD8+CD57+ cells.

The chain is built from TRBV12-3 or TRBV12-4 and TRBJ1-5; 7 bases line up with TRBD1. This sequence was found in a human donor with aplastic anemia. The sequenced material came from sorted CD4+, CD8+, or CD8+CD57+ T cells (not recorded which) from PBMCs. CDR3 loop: CASRTDRLYSNQPQHF. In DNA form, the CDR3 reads TGTGCCAGCAGAACGGACAGGCTGTATAGCAATCAGCCCCAGCATTTT.